A single sample is the source of the 9 T cell receptor beta chains below, sequenced in a study of blood T cells in healthy people across ages. PCR was performed a second time for 7 to 11 cycles using a sample-barcoded 5' primer and a J-beta primer mix. TCRdb reprocessed the 5' RACE reads with MiXCR, giving one entry per CDR3 protein. The table includes fewer than 1.5 million distinct CDR3 sequences, 42% detected once. The sequencing input was blood. These receptors were collected from a woman aged 18 to 35 in good health.

V usage is TRBV6-5 and J usage is TRBJ1-5, with 8 bases that match TRBD1. The germline V gene encodes CDR1 MNHEY and CDR2 SVGAGI. The length of the CDR3 is 17 residues. V was clipped by 0 bases and J by 0 bases; unmatched bases: 4. CDR3 bases: TGTGCCAGCAGTTACTCGGACAGGGAAGATAGCAATCAGCCCCAGCATTTT. It codes for CASSYSDREDSNQPQHF.

This sequence joins TRBV2 and TRBJ2-3; 13 bases are shared with TRBD2. Germline CDR1 SNHLY, CDR2 FYNNEI. This CDR3 has 20 residues. Germline trimming cut 6 bases from V and 2 bases from J; bases unmatched to any gene: 17. Here the CDR3 DNA reads TGTGCCAGCAGCTACCCACTCACTAGCGGGGGGGCCCATTCCACAGATACGCAGTATTTT. Encoded protein: CASSYPLTSGGAHSTDTQYF.

The V and J genes are TRBV15 and TRBJ1-2; D gene unclear. V lost 3 bases and J 4 bases, leaving 12 bases between the germline ends. The CDR3 length is 14 residues. Looked up from germline, CDR1 is LNHNV and CDR2 is YYDKDF (reference sequence). Here the CDR3 DNA reads TGTGCCACCAGCAGTGCCGGTTGGATCTATGGCTACACCTTC. Protein product: CATSSAGWIYGYTF. The full variable domain, its missing parts supplied by reference TRBV15 and TRBJ1-2, is DAMVIQNPRYQVTQFGKPVTLSCSQTLNHNVMYWYQQKSSQAPKLLFHYYDKDFNNEADTPDNFQSRRPNTSFCFLDIRSPGLGDTAMYLCATSSAGWIYGYTFGSGTRLTVV.

There are a few counts of this clonotype. V gene TRBV6-1 combines with J gene TRBJ2-1; 12 positions match TRBD2. Germline loops: CDR1 MNHNS, CDR2 SASEGT. This CDR3 contains 16 residues. The J segment lost 6 bases and the V segment lost 5 bases, leaving 8 bases of the junction unmatched. The CDR3 sequence: CASSRLLAGGTNEQFF. The CDR3 DNA reads TGTGCCAGCAGTCGACTACTAGCGGGAGGAACCAATGAGCAGTTCTTC.

This chain connects TRBV18 to TRBJ2-1; 8 nucleotides line up with TRBD2. V shed 8 bases, J shed 3 bases, and the junction held 6 bases outside the gene matches. Germline assignment: CDR1 KGHSH and CDR2 LQKENI. The CDR3 covers 14 residues. Here the CDR3 DNA reads TGTGCCAGCGCGTCCGGGACTAGCTACAATGAGCAGTTCTTC. Translation: CASASGTSYNEQFF.

The chain uses TRBV12-3 or TRBV12-4 and TRBJ2-5; 14 bases match TRBD2. The J call may be incorrect, as the DNA end agrees better with TRBJ2-7. CDR3 length equals 15 residues. CDR3 residues: CASSWGLAGAHEQYF. In nucleotides, the CDR3 is TGTGCCAGCAGTTGGGGACTAGCGGGAGCCCACGAGCAGTACTTC.

The chain recombines TRBV2 with TRBJ1-5, with 9 bases aligning to TRBD1. Trimming cost V 2 bases and J 2 bases; bases outside gene matches: 4. The CDR3 runs 16 residues. Germline lookup yields CDR1 SNHLY and CDR2 FYNNEI. CDR3 DNA sequence: TGTGCCAGCAGTGAATCCGGGACAGGGCGCAATCAGCCCCAGCATTTT. Amino acids: CASSESGTGRNQPQHF. Full variable domain (rest looked up from reference TRBV2 and TRBJ1-5): EPEVTQTPSHQVTQMGQEVILRCVPISNHLYFYWYRQILGQKVEFLVSFYNNEISEKSEIFDDQFSVERPDGSNFTLKIRSTKLEDSAMYFCASSESGTGRNQPQHFGDGTRLSIL.

This clonotype was recorded many times. J is TRBJ1-6 and V is TRBV20-1; tentatively, D is TRBD1 (6 bases). CDR3 length equals 15 residues. CDR1 and CDR2 (germline): DFQATT, SNEGSKA (reference sequence). The CDR3 protein is CRAQAEQGGYSPLHF. DNA of the CDR3: TGCAGGGCTCAGGCGGAACAGGGTGGATACTCACCCCTCCACTTT.

This chain joins TRBV7-2 and TRBJ2-3; the match to TRBD2 covers 15 bases. Germline CDR1 and CDR2: SGHTA and FQGNSA. The CDR3 extends over 19 amino acids. With 1 base clipped from V and 4 bases from J, the junction kept 9 bases outside the gene matches. CDR3 nucleotide sequence: TGTGCCAGCAGCTTAGAAAGGACTAGCGGGAGGGCCTTCGCAGATACGCAGTATTTT. Its translation: CASSLERTSGRAFADTQYF.